Listed below are T cell receptor beta chains from one sample, sequenced in a study of T-cell reconstitution after alpha-beta-depleted transplantation in children. Via MiXCR, TCRdb re-called the PCR reads, giving one row per CDR3 protein. The sample consists of around 110,000 distinct CDR3 sequences, 10% of them appearing once. Sequencing used PBMCs, obtained before TCRalphabeta/CD19-depleted stem cell transplant. The receptors derive from a boy younger than 10 with acute lymphoblastic leukemia, due to receive a stem cell transplant. Both conserved end residues are part of each CDR3. Each record gives: D gene, clone size, J gene, V gene, CDR3 protein, CDR3 DNA. The D gene is left open where the match is weak. Clone size is given for some rows only: seen once, a few or many times, or a class if the clone is expanded.

TRBD2 many TRBJ2-7 TRBV9 CASSPMTSGGYEQYF TGTGCCAGCAGCCCCATGACTAGCGGGGGGTACGAGCAGTACTTC
TRBD2 - TRBJ2-5 TRBV19 CASSSGTRLTQYF TGTGCCAGTAGTTCCGGGACTAGGTTGACCCAGTACTTC
TRBD2 few TRBJ2-1 TRBV7-9 CASSSGLAGLYNEQFF TGTGCCAGCAGCTCGGGACTAGCGGGGCTCTACAATGAGCAGTTCTTC
TRBD1 - TRBJ2-1 TRBV5-6 CASRGQGAPWSEQFF TGTGCCAGCAGGGGACAGGGGGCCCCGTGGAGTGAGCAGTTCTTC
- many TRBJ2-2 TRBV5-8 CASSLIVGAGPGELFF TGTGCCAGCAGCTTGATTGTGGGAGCAGGCCCGGGGGAGCTGTTTTTT
- - TRBJ2-3 TRBV11-2 CASSPEGHTQYF TGTGCCAGCAGCCCAGAGGGTCATACGCAGTATTTT
TRBD2 few TRBJ2-5 TRBV20-1 CSALAGGLKETQYF TGCAGTGCTCTAGCGGGAGGGCTGAAAGAGACCCAGTACTTC
- few TRBJ2-2 TRBV3-1 CASSLGQSTGELFF TGTGCCAGCAGCCTAGGACAGTCCACCGGGGAGCTGTTTTTT
- many TRBJ2-3 TRBV6-1 CASSPDQPDTQYF TGTGCCAGCAGCCCGGACCAGCCAGATACGCAGTATTTT
- many TRBJ2-1 TRBV10-1 CASSESKGRRNEQFF TGCGCCAGCAGTGAGTCGAAAGGCCGTCGCAATGAGCAGTTCTTC
- - TRBJ2-1 TRBV20-1 CSARPQGGLLYNEQFF TGCAGTGCTAGACCCCAAGGAGGACTACTTTACAATGAGCAGTTCTTC
- - TRBJ2-1 TRBV29-1 CSVVLGLSNEQFF TGCAGCGTTGTATTGGGGCTATCCAATGAGCAGTTCTTC
TRBD1 - TRBJ1-1 TRBV9 CASSSRQGAETEAFF TGTGCCAGCAGCTCCAGACAGGGGGCGGAAACTGAAGCTTTCTTT
TRBD1 - TRBJ1-1 TRBV6-1 CASSGRGDTEAFF TGTGCCAGCAGTGGCAGGGGGGACACTGAAGCTTTCTTT
TRBD2 many TRBJ2-1 TRBV7-8 CASSLGLAGVSEQFF TGTGCCAGCAGCTTAGGGCTAGCGGGAGTGAGTGAGCAGTTCTTC
- - TRBJ1-5 TRBV2 CASSGLSLGGNQPQHF TGTGCCAGCAGTGGTCTTTCCCTGGGAGGCAATCAGCCCCAGCATTTT
- - TRBJ2-4 TRBV21-1 CARRRPRKYF TGTGCCAGACGACGACCTCGCAAGTACTTC
- - TRBJ1-1 TRBV14 CASSRGGPLMGVNTEAFF TGTGCCAGCAGCCGAGGGGGTCCGCTCATGGGGGTTAACACTGAAGCTTTCTTT
- many TRBJ2-6 TRBV12-3/TRBV12-4 CASSPPGQTSGANVLTF TGTGCCAGCAGCCCCCCAGGCCAAACCTCTGGGGCCAACGTCCTGACTTTC
- - TRBJ1-2 TRBV13 CASSRTPGGSNYGYTF TGTGCCAGCAGCCGCACCCCCGGGGGTTCTAACTATGGCTACACCTTC
TRBD1 - TRBJ1-5 TRBV27 CASSSRQGGRPQHF TGTGCCAGCAGTTCGAGACAGGGCGGCCGGCCCCAGCATTTT
- few TRBJ2-5 TRBV2 CASSPRARGETQYF TGTGCCAGCAGCCCCCGGGCAAGAGGGGAGACCCAGTACTTC
- - TRBJ2-4 TRBV6-2/TRBV6-3 CASSRATSGAKNIQYF TGTGCCAGCAGTCGAGCTACCTCAGGGGCCAAAAACATTCAGTACTTC
TRBD2 - TRBJ2-3 TRBV12-3/TRBV12-4 CASKHYPGLAGVGGGDTQYF TGTGCCAGCAAACATTACCCGGGACTAGCGGGAGTGGGTGGTGGAGATACGCAGTATTTT
TRBD1 few TRBJ2-2 TRBV20-1 CSAYSGTGVPGELFF TGCAGTGCATATTCCGGGACAGGGGTTCCCGGGGAGCTGTTTTTT
- few TRBJ1-2 TRBV7-2 CASSLDSKYYGYTF TGTGCCAGCAGCTTGGACAGCAAGTACTATGGCTACACCTTC
TRBD2 large TRBJ2-3 TRBV12-3/TRBV12-4 CASSYRTSGRATDTQYF TGTGCCAGCAGTTACCGGACTAGCGGGAGGGCCACAGATACGCAGTATTTT
- few TRBJ2-5 TRBV20-1 CSARDIQGGETQYF TGCAGTGCTAGAGATATACAGGGTGGAGAGACCCAGTACTTC
TRBD1 many TRBJ2-3 TRBV5-6 CASRQGANTQYF TGTGCCAGCAGGCAGGGGGCTAATACGCAGTATTTT
- few TRBJ1-2 TRBV19 CASAPRSRRPGGYTF TGTGCCAGTGCTCCGAGGAGCCGGCGGCCTGGGGGCTACACCTTC
TRBD1 - TRBJ2-7 TRBV6-1 CASTIDRAYEQYF TGTGCCAGCACTATAGACAGGGCCTACGAGCAGTACTTC
- many TRBJ2-7 TRBV5-1 CASSGPVRPYEQYF TGCGCCAGCAGCGGGCCAGTCAGGCCCTACGAGCAGTACTTC
TRBD2 many TRBJ2-5 TRBV20-1 CSVAGGPVFTKETQYF TGCAGCGTCGCGGGAGGGCCAGTATTTACCAAAGAGACCCAGTACTTC
- few TRBJ2-7 TRBV3-1 CASSQDRGFYEQYF TGTGCCAGCAGCCAAGATCGAGGTTTCTACGAGCAGTACTTC
- few TRBJ2-7 TRBV5-1 CASSLPGHTPYEQYF TGCGCCAGCAGCTTACCGGGACATACCCCCTACGAGCAGTACTTC
TRBD2 few TRBJ2-4 TRBV20-1 CSAREKAGVFLAKNIQYF TGCAGTGCTAGAGAAAAAGCGGGGGTGTTCTTAGCCAAAAACATTCAGTACTTC
- many TRBJ1-2 TRBV12-3/TRBV12-4 CASRFSPTGQNYGYTF TGTGCCAGCAGGTTTTCCCCCACGGGGCAAAACTATGGCTACACCTTC
TRBD1 - TRBJ2-7 TRBV27 CASRMTGGLTVYEQYF TGTGCCAGCAGGATGACAGGGGGCCTCACTGTCTACGAGCAGTACTTC
TRBD2 - TRBJ2-1 TRBV28 CASSLLAGAAIEQFF TGTGCCAGCAGTTTATTAGCGGGAGCGGCGATTGAGCAGTTCTTC
TRBD2 few TRBJ2-4 TRBV11-2 CASSFSSGARTAKNIQYF TGTGCCAGCAGCTTCTCTAGCGGAGCCCGTACAGCCAAAAACATTCAGTACTTC
- few TRBJ2-2 TRBV20-1 CSAREGLLHTGELFF TGCAGTGCTAGAGAGGGACTCTTGCACACCGGGGAGCTGTTTTTT
TRBD1 - TRBJ2-7 TRBV6-1 CATNRDREQSYEQYF TGTGCCACTAACCGGGACAGGGAGCAATCCTACGAGCAGTACTTC
TRBD2 many TRBJ2-3 TRBV12-3/TRBV12-4 CASSSPTSGSTDTQYF TGTGCCAGCAGTTCCCCGACTAGCGGGAGCACAGATACGCAGTATTTT
- many TRBJ1-1 TRBV7-8 CASSLAGGGTEAFF TGTGCCAGCAGCTTAGCGGGAGGGGGGACTGAAGCTTTCTTT
- - TRBJ2-7 TRBV12-3/TRBV12-4 CASSFHTPGEQYF TGTGCCAGCAGCTTCCATACTCCTGGCGAGCAGTACTTC
- - TRBJ1-1 TRBV20-1 CGGGPGTEAFF TGCGGGGGGGGCCCGGGCACTGAAGCTTTCTTT
- many TRBJ1-5 TRBV4-1 CASSQKAGDHSNQPQHF TGCGCCAGCAGCCAAAAGGCAGGGGACCATAGCAATCAGCCCCAGCATTTT
TRBD1 - TRBJ2-4 TRBV25-1 CASSADLGQSDGIQYF TGTGCCAGCAGTGCTGATCTGGGACAGTCAGATGGCATTCAGTACTTC
- - TRBJ2-7 TRBV7-9 CASSKGGFAYF TGTGCCAGCAGCAAAGGGGGGTTTGCCTACTTC
TRBD1 - TRBJ1-2 TRBV12-3/TRBV12-4 CASSLAEGAGGYTF TGTGCCAGCAGTTTAGCCGAGGGGGCTGGGGGCTACACCTTC
TRBD1 many TRBJ1-2 TRBV12-3/TRBV12-4 CASSLTGADGYTF TGTGCCAGCAGTTTGACAGGGGCGGATGGCTACACCTTC
TRBD1 few TRBJ1-5 TRBV28 CASSTRQGGQPQHF TGTGCCAGCAGCACCAGACAGGGAGGTCAGCCCCAGCATTTT
- few TRBJ1-6 TRBV5-1 CASSPKIQGSNSPLHF TGCGCCAGCAGCCCAAAAATACAGGGCTCTAATTCACCCCTCCACTTT
TRBD2 few TRBJ2-2 TRBV11-2 CASSQRRTSGRHTGELFF TGTGCCAGCAGCCAAAGGAGGACTAGCGGGAGACACACCGGGGAGCTGTTTTTT
- - TRBJ2-7 TRBV2 CASRHRRGGSYEQYF TGTGCCAGCCGCCACAGAAGGGGGGGCTCCTACGAGCAGTACTTC